The source of this T cell receptor beta chain is a study of shared clonotypes between healthy human individuals. Study-wide background: Donors had three CD4 naive, three CD4 memory, two CD8 naive and one CD8 memory plate apiece. Notes on the study in general: Researchers found naive subsets generally carried larger estimated richness than memory subsets.

In the naive CD8 group, cells lacked CD45RO and were positively selected for CCR7, so terminally differentiated effector memory CD45RA+ cells were left out. This clone was detected only once. What it binds is unknown. Germline and junction disagree at one end, which may indicate a read error. Other DNA sequences in this specimen translate into the identical CDR3. The CDR3 loop spans 11 amino acids. CDR1 is SNHLY and CDR2 is FYNNEI in the germline V gene. TCRdb keeps only in-frame clones here, not all; method: immunoSEQ multiplex PCR. The sample shows over 2,000,000 clones, about 94% of them seen only once.

The clonotype originates from a man between 18 and 29 years old in good health. Some clones in this sample may be carry-over from other donors' samples. The J gene is TRBJ1-2, the V gene TRBV2; no firm D call. The sample comprised naive CD8+ T cells from PBMCs. The CDR3 DNA reads TGTGCCAGCAGCGAAGGCTATGGCTACACCTTC. Its translation is CASSEGYGYTF. The full variable domain, with the rest looked up from reference TRBV2 and TRBJ1-2, is EPEVTQTPSHQVTQMGQEVILRCVPISNHLYFYWYRQILGQKVEFLVSFYNNEISEKSEIFDDQFSVERPDGSNFTLKIRSTKLEDSAMYFCASSEGYGYTFGSGTRLTVV.